The rows below give T cell receptor beta chains drawn from one sample of a study of early T cells in non-severe SARS-CoV-2 infection. From the 5' RACE reads, TCRdb called clonotypes with MiXCR, one entry per CDR3 protein. Of 65,000 to 85,000 distinct CDR3 sequences in the sample, roughly 13% were seen once. Sequencing input: whole blood. These receptors all stem from an adult who was a healthcare worker with PCR-confirmed SARS-CoV-2 infection or an uninfected control (not recorded which). Each CDR3 is given with its conserved first and last residue. The order of the fields is J gene, D gene, clone size, V gene, CDR3 protein, CDR3 DNA. D genes are given only for firm matches. Not every row has a clone size; where given, it reads once, few, many or a size class.

J gene: TRBJ1-2; D gene: .; clone size: few; V gene: TRBV5-5; CDR3 protein: CASSPDAQTYGYTF; CDR3 DNA: TGTGCCAGCAGCCCGGACGCCCAAACCTATGGCTACACCTTC
J gene: TRBJ2-7; D gene: TRBD2; clone size: few; V gene: TRBV28; CDR3 protein: CASSTGLAAYEQYF; CDR3 DNA: TGTGCCAGCAGTACCGGACTAGCGGCCTACGAGCAGTACTTC
J gene: TRBJ1-5; D gene: .; clone size: many; V gene: TRBV19; CDR3 protein: CASTPWDHGDQPQHF; CDR3 DNA: TGTGCCAGTACCCCATGGGACCACGGCGATCAGCCCCAGCATTTT
J gene: TRBJ2-3; D gene: TRBD2; clone size: few; V gene: TRBV6-1; CDR3 protein: CASHRGGRTDTQYF; CDR3 DNA: TGTGCCAGCCACCGGGGGGGCCGGACAGATACGCAGTATTTT
J gene: TRBJ2-5; D gene: .; clone size: few; V gene: TRBV21-1; CDR3 protein: CASPLFKGTGNQETQYF; CDR3 DNA: TGTGCCAGCCCCTTATTTAAAGGGACAGGTAATCAAGAGACCCAGTACTTC
J gene: TRBJ2-3; D gene: .; clone size: many; V gene: TRBV5-1; CDR3 protein: CASYGAGTDTQYF; CDR3 DNA: TGCGCCAGCTACGGTGCGGGAACAGATACGCAGTATTTT
J gene: TRBJ2-1; D gene: .; clone size: .; V gene: TRBV5-1; CDR3 protein: CASSFPDNEQFF; CDR3 DNA: TGCGCCAGCAGCTTTCCCGACAATGAGCAGTTCTTC
J gene: TRBJ2-3; D gene: .; clone size: .; V gene: TRBV29-1; CDR3 protein: CSVEDLNSEVWTDTQYF; CDR3 DNA: TGCAGCGTTGAAGATCTGAATAGCGAGGTTTGGACAGATACGCAGTATTTT
J gene: TRBJ1-2; D gene: .; clone size: .; V gene: TRBV28; CDR3 protein: CASGTGTDDYGYTF; CDR3 DNA: TGTGCCAGTGGTACCGGGACGGATGACTATGGCTACACCTTC
J gene: TRBJ2-3; D gene: TRBD2; clone size: few; V gene: TRBV20-1; CDR3 protein: CSAPNPSGNTDTQYF; CDR3 DNA: TGCAGTGCTCCTAACCCTAGCGGGAACACAGATACGCAGTATTTT
J gene: TRBJ1-1; D gene: .; clone size: .; V gene: TRBV18; CDR3 protein: CASSPPLNTEAFF; CDR3 DNA: TGTGCCAGCTCACCCCCCCTGAACACTGAAGCTTTCTTT
J gene: TRBJ2-3; D gene: TRBD2; clone size: .; V gene: TRBV5-1; CDR3 protein: CASSLAGVNTDTQYF; CDR3 DNA: TGCGCCAGCAGCTTAGCGGGGGTGAACACAGATACGCAGTATTTT
J gene: TRBJ2-1; D gene: TRBD2; clone size: many; V gene: TRBV29-1; CDR3 protein: CSVRTSGQGGEQFF; CDR3 DNA: TGCAGCGTCCGGACTAGCGGGCAGGGTGGGGAGCAGTTCTTC
J gene: TRBJ1-2; D gene: .; clone size: few; V gene: TRBV4-3; CDR3 protein: CASSQVLRQRYGYTF; CDR3 DNA: TGCGCCAGCAGCCAAGTTTTAAGGCAACGCTATGGCTACACCTTC
J gene: TRBJ1-5; D gene: .; clone size: .; V gene: TRBV7-8; CDR3 protein: CASSRQDRNSNQPQHF; CDR3 DNA: TGTGCCAGCAGCAGACAGGACAGAAATAGCAATCAGCCCCAGCATTTT
J gene: TRBJ2-2; D gene: TRBD1; clone size: .; V gene: TRBV5-5; CDR3 protein: CASSFRGPNTGELFF; CDR3 DNA: TGTGCCAGCAGCTTCAGGGGGCCCAACACCGGGGAGCTGTTTTTT
J gene: TRBJ2-1; D gene: .; clone size: few; V gene: TRBV27; CDR3 protein: CASRWTVIYSYNEQFF; CDR3 DNA: TGTGCCAGCAGGTGGACAGTAATTTACTCCTACAATGAGCAGTTCTTC
J gene: TRBJ1-6; D gene: TRBD1; clone size: many; V gene: TRBV4-3; CDR3 protein: CASSQEFWETGGSSYNSPLHF; CDR3 DNA: TGCGCCAGCAGCCAAGAATTTTGGGAAACAGGGGGTAGCTCCTATAATTCACCCCTCCACTTT
J gene: TRBJ1-1; D gene: .; clone size: many; V gene: TRBV29-1; CDR3 protein: CSVEGELSWGTVRTLSMNTEAFF; CDR3 DNA: TGCAGCGTTGAAGGAGAACTCAGTTGGGGGACCGTCAGGACACTGAGCATGAACACTGAAGCTTTCTTT
J gene: TRBJ2-3; D gene: TRBD2; clone size: few; V gene: TRBV7-2; CDR3 protein: CASSLNRLAGGDTQYF; CDR3 DNA: TGTGCCAGCAGCTTAAATCGGCTAGCGGGCGGGGATACGCAGTATTTT
J gene: TRBJ2-3; D gene: .; clone size: .; V gene: TRBV6-5; CDR3 protein: CASAPGTSTDTQYF; CDR3 DNA: TGTGCCAGCGCCCCGGGAACTAGCACAGATACGCAGTATTTT
J gene: TRBJ2-7; D gene: .; clone size: few; V gene: TRBV28; CDR3 protein: CASSWEKNSYEQYF; CDR3 DNA: TGTGCCAGCAGTTGGGAAAAAAACTCCTACGAGCAGTACTTC
J gene: TRBJ2-3; D gene: TRBD2; clone size: .; V gene: TRBV11-2; CDR3 protein: CASSSRGAAGVPDTQYF; CDR3 DNA: TGTGCCAGCAGCTCCCGGGGGGCAGCGGGAGTGCCAGATACGCAGTATTTT
J gene: TRBJ2-7; D gene: .; clone size: .; V gene: TRBV11-2; CDR3 protein: CASSLTASYEQYF; CDR3 DNA: TGTGCCAGCAGCTTGACAGCCTCCTACGAGCAGTACTTC
J gene: TRBJ1-6; D gene: .; clone size: few; V gene: TRBV12-5; CDR3 protein: CASGSGQPNSPLHF; CDR3 DNA: TGTGCTAGTGGCTCTGGACAGCCGAATTCACCCCTCCACTTT
J gene: TRBJ1-1; D gene: .; clone size: many; V gene: TRBV30; CDR3 protein: CAWKVGQRNTEAFF; CDR3 DNA: TGTGCCTGGAAGGTTGGACAGAGGAACACTGAAGCTTTCTTT
J gene: TRBJ2-5; D gene: .; clone size: many; V gene: TRBV2; CDR3 protein: CASSDWREPETQYF; CDR3 DNA: TGTGCCAGCAGTGATTGGAGGGAACCGGAGACCCAGTACTTC
J gene: TRBJ2-1; D gene: .; clone size: .; V gene: TRBV7-2; CDR3 protein: CASSLEREYNEQFF; CDR3 DNA: TGTGCCAGCAGCTTAGAACGCGAATACAATGAGCAGTTCTTC
J gene: TRBJ2-7; D gene: TRBD2; clone size: .; V gene: TRBV27; CDR3 protein: CASSTSGGGRLYEQYF; CDR3 DNA: TGTGCCAGCAGTACTAGCGGTGGCGGGAGATTATACGAGCAGTACTTC
J gene: TRBJ2-7; D gene: .; clone size: .; V gene: TRBV11-2; CDR3 protein: CASSRTRNEQYF; CDR3 DNA: TGTGCCAGCAGCAGGACCAGAAACGAGCAGTACTTC
J gene: TRBJ2-2; D gene: TRBD2; clone size: few; V gene: TRBV3-1; CDR3 protein: CASSQSNLGTSFAGQLFF; CDR3 DNA: TGTGCCAGCAGCCAATCAAATCTCGGGACTAGCTTCGCCGGGCAGCTGTTTTTT
J gene: TRBJ1-5; D gene: .; clone size: many; V gene: TRBV7-2; CDR3 protein: CASSLQGNQPQHF; CDR3 DNA: TGTGCCAGCAGCTTACAGGGCAATCAGCCCCAGCATTTT
J gene: TRBJ1-1; D gene: .; clone size: many; V gene: TRBV27; CDR3 protein: CASSPKPNTEAFF; CDR3 DNA: TGTGCCAGCAGCCCTAAACCGAACACTGAAGCTTTCTTT
J gene: TRBJ2-7; D gene: .; clone size: .; V gene: TRBV29-1; CDR3 protein: CSVVKWAEQYF; CDR3 DNA: TGCAGCGTCGTTAAGTGGGCCGAGCAGTACTTC
J gene: TRBJ1-1; D gene: .; clone size: .; V gene: TRBV6-2/TRBV6-3; CDR3 protein: CASSYTRSATTEAFF; CDR3 DNA: TGTGCCAGCAGTTACACTAGATCGGCCACCACTGAAGCTTTCTTT
J gene: TRBJ2-5; D gene: .; clone size: many; V gene: TRBV7-7; CDR3 protein: CASADGVQETQYF; CDR3 DNA: TGTGCTAGCGCCGACGGGGTCCAAGAGACCCAGTACTTC
J gene: TRBJ2-7; D gene: .; clone size: .; V gene: TRBV10-3; CDR3 protein: CPISAIDSSYEQYF; CDR3 DNA: TGTCCCATCAGTGCGATCGATAGCTCCTACGAGCAGTACTTC
J gene: TRBJ2-7; D gene: TRBD1; clone size: .; V gene: TRBV29-1; CDR3 protein: CSVRTGVDEQYF; CDR3 DNA: TGCAGCGTTCGGACAGGGGTTGACGAGCAGTACTTC
J gene: TRBJ1-4; D gene: .; clone size: many; V gene: TRBV7-2; CDR3 protein: CASSFGVNANEKLFF; CDR3 DNA: TGTGCCAGCAGCTTCGGGGTAAATGCTAATGAAAAACTGTTTTTT
J gene: TRBJ1-3; D gene: .; clone size: few; V gene: TRBV7-8; CDR3 protein: CVSTRGQGTLSGNTIYF; CDR3 DNA: TGTGTCAGCACTCGGGGCCAAGGGACTCTCTCTGGAAACACCATATATTTT
J gene: TRBJ1-2; D gene: .; clone size: few; V gene: TRBV30; CDR3 protein: CARSVWTPPGYGYTF; CDR3 DNA: TGTGCCCGCTCGGTTTGGACACCCCCTGGCTATGGCTACACCTTC
J gene: TRBJ2-7; D gene: TRBD1; clone size: .; V gene: TRBV7-2; CDR3 protein: CASSHRDRKSYEQYF; CDR3 DNA: TGTGCCAGCAGCCACCGGGACAGGAAATCCTACGAGCAGTACTTC
J gene: TRBJ2-7; D gene: .; clone size: .; V gene: TRBV29-1; CDR3 protein: CSVSDRLDEQYF; CDR3 DNA: TGCAGCGTTTCCGACAGACTAGACGAGCAGTACTTC
J gene: TRBJ2-1; D gene: .; clone size: few; V gene: TRBV5-4; CDR3 protein: CASSPDSHNEQFF; CDR3 DNA: TGTGCCAGCAGCCCGGACAGCCACAATGAGCAGTTCTTC
J gene: TRBJ2-7; D gene: .; clone size: .; V gene: TRBV27; CDR3 protein: CASSPTAAYEQYF; CDR3 DNA: TGTGCCAGCAGTCCGACAGCAGCCTACGAGCAGTACTTC
J gene: TRBJ2-2; D gene: TRBD1; clone size: .; V gene: TRBV24-1; CDR3 protein: CATSDGQGASGELFF; CDR3 DNA: TGTGCCACCAGTGATGGACAGGGGGCGTCCGGGGAGCTGTTTTTT
J gene: TRBJ2-5; D gene: .; clone size: once; V gene: TRBV12-3/TRBV12-4; CDR3 protein: CASIPSGQETQYF; CDR3 DNA: TGTGCCAGCATACCCAGCGGCCAAGAGACCCAGTACTTC
J gene: TRBJ2-7; D gene: TRBD1; clone size: few; V gene: TRBV18; CDR3 protein: CASSPTTGGFYEQYF; CDR3 DNA: TGTGCCAGCTCGCCGACGACAGGGGGTTTCTACGAGCAGTACTTC
J gene: TRBJ1-1; D gene: .; clone size: many; V gene: TRBV15; CDR3 protein: CATSRGLTGAGTEAFF; CDR3 DNA: TGTGCCACCAGCAGAGGATTGACCGGGGCGGGGACTGAAGCTTTCTTT
J gene: TRBJ2-3; D gene: TRBD2; clone size: many; V gene: TRBV6-4; CDR3 protein: CASSMTSGTDTQYF; CDR3 DNA: TGTGCCAGCAGTATGACTAGCGGCACAGATACGCAGTATTTT
J gene: TRBJ1-2; D gene: TRBD1; clone size: many; V gene: TRBV12-5; CDR3 protein: CASGSGTGAPIWGYTF; CDR3 DNA: TGTGCTAGTGGTTCCGGGACAGGAGCCCCTATTTGGGGCTACACCTTC
J gene: TRBJ2-1; D gene: .; clone size: .; V gene: TRBV5-1; CDR3 protein: CASSLESPAFEQFF; CDR3 DNA: TGCGCCAGCAGCTTGGAATCTCCTGCGTTTGAGCAGTTCTTC
J gene: TRBJ2-3; D gene: TRBD2; clone size: few; V gene: TRBV29-1; CDR3 protein: CSVGGLAGSTDTQYF; CDR3 DNA: TGCAGCGTTGGCGGACTAGCGGGAAGCACAGATACGCAGTATTTT
J gene: TRBJ2-7; D gene: .; clone size: many; V gene: TRBV13; CDR3 protein: CASSLGGASYEQYF; CDR3 DNA: TGTGCCAGCAGCTTGGGCGGGGCGAGCTACGAGCAGTACTTC
J gene: TRBJ2-7; D gene: TRBD1; clone size: few; V gene: TRBV10-3; CDR3 protein: CAISLKGQDTYEQYF; CDR3 DNA: TGTGCCATCAGTCTCAAAGGACAGGACACCTACGAGCAGTACTTC
J gene: TRBJ1-5; D gene: .; clone size: .; V gene: TRBV2; CDR3 protein: CASRGQLLEPQHF; CDR3 DNA: TGTGCCAGCAGAGGACAGCTATTGGAGCCCCAGCATTTT
J gene: TRBJ2-5; D gene: .; clone size: .; V gene: TRBV7-6; CDR3 protein: CASSSEETQYF; CDR3 DNA: TGTGCCAGCAGCTCAGAAGAGACCCAGTACTTC
J gene: TRBJ2-1; D gene: .; clone size: .; V gene: TRBV9; CDR3 protein: CASSPRSSTTYNEQFF; CDR3 DNA: TGTGCCAGCAGCCCCAGGAGCAGCACTACCTACAATGAGCAGTTCTTC
J gene: TRBJ2-1; D gene: .; clone size: many; V gene: TRBV5-1; CDR3 protein: CASSLRFFDGEQFF; CDR3 DNA: TGCGCCAGCAGCTTGCGGTTTTTCGACGGTGAGCAGTTCTTC